The present entry profiles one T cell receptor beta chain with its context. The antigen is not known. The source of the sample is a study of immune evolution from preneoplasia to lung adenocarcinoma. Study in general: HLA loss of heterozygosity: about 7% AIS, about 15% MIA, roughly 35% ADC, none AAH.

Looked up from germline, CDR1 is SQVTM and CDR2 is ANQGSEA. V lost 1 base, J lost 8 bases, and 0 bases stayed unmatched. CDR3 size: 12 residues. Study-wide findings and caveats: Compared with EGFR-mutant or double wild-type lesions, KRAS-mutant nodules were more clonal.

Generated by immunoSEQ multiplex PCR, the TCRdb table keeps only in-frame clones and is missing some. Among fewer than 4,000 clones, about 82% were seen once, and the ten largest hold over 10%. Patients had resection in Japan or China between the mid-2010s and the late 2010s. The sequence derives from a person between 70 and 80 years old with lung adenocarcinoma. V usage is TRBV29-1 and J usage is TRBJ1-2; TRBD1 aligns across 11 bases. Source material: FFPE minimally invasive lung adenocarcinoma tissue. In DNA, the CDR3 is TGCAGCGTTGAAGGGACAGGGGGCGGCTACACCTTC. This encodes CSVEGTGGGYTF. Supplemented by reference TRBV29-1 and TRBJ1-2, the full variable domain reads SAVISQKPSRDICQRGTSLTIQCQVDSQVTMMFWYRQQPGQSLTLIATANQGSEATYESGFVIDKFPISRPNLTFSTLTVSNMSPEDSSIYLCSVEGTGGGYTFGSGTRLTVV.